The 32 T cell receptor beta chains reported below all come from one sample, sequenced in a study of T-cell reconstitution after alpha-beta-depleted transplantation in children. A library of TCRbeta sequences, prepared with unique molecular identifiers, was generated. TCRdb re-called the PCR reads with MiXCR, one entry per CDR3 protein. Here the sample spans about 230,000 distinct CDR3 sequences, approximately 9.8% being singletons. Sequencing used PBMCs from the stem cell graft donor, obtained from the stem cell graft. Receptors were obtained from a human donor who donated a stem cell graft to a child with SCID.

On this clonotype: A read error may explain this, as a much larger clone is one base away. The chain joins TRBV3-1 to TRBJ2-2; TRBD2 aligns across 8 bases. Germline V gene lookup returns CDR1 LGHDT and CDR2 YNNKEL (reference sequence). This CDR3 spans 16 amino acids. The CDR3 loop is CASSRGVSGVTGELSF. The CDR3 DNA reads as TGTGCCAGCAGCCGCGGTGTTAGCGGGGTTACCGGGGAGCTGTCTTTT.

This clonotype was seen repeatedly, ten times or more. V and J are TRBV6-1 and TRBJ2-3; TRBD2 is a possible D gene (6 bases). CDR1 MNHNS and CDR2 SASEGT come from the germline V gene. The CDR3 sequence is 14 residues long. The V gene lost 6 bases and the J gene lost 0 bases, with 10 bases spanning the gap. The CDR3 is CASRTGTSTDTQYF. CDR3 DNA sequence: TGTGCCAGCAGAACCGGGACTAGCACAGATACGCAGTATTTT.

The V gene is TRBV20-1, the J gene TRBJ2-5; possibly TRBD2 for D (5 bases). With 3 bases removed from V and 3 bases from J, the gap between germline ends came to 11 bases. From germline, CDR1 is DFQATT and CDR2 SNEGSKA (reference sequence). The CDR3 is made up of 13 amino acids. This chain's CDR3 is CSARDLPKETQYF. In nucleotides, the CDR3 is TGCAGTGCTAGGGACTTACCAAAAGAGACCCAGTACTTC.

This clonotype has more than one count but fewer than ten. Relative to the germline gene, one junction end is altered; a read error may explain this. As DNA, the CDR3 is TGCTGTGCTAGAGATTGGGTGCAGACAAACTCCTACAATGAGCAGTTCTTC. Amino acid sequence: CCARDWVQTNSYNEQFF. This rearrangement joins TRBV20-1 to TRBJ2-1, with D hard to call. CDR1 DFQATT and CDR2 SNEGSKA come from the germline V gene (reference sequence). CDR3 length equals 17 residues.

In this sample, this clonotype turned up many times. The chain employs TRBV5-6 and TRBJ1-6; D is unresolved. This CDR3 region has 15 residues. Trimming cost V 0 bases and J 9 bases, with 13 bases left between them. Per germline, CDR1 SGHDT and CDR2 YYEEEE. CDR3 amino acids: CASSLEGIGSSPLHF. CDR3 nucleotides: TGTGCCAGCAGCTTGGAAGGGATTGGAAGTTCACCCCTCCACTTT.

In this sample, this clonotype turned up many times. The CDR3 protein is CSAPTSGASYNEQFF. The CDR3, as DNA: TGCAGTGCTCCGACTAGCGGGGCCTCCTACAATGAGCAGTTCTTC. This chain connects TRBV20-1 to TRBJ2-1; TRBD2 matches at 11 bases. The CDR3 contains 15 residues. The junction had 3 bases not matched to a gene; V was cut back by 5 bases and J by 0 bases. CDR1 and CDR2 (germline): DFQATT, SNEGSKA (reference sequence).

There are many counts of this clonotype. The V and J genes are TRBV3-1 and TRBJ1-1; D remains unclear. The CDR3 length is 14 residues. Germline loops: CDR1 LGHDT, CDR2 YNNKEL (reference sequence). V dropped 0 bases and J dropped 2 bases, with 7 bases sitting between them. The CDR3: CASSQDGYNTEAFF. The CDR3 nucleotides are TGTGCCAGCAGCCAAGACGGATATAACACTGAAGCTTTCTTT.

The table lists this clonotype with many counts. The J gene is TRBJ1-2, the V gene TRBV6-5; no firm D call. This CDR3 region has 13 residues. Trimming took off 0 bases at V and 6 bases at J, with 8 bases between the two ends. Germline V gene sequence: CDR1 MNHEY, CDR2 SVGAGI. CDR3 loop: CASSYSTGDGYTF. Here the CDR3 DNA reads TGTGCCAGCAGTTACTCGACCGGGGATGGCTACACCTTC.

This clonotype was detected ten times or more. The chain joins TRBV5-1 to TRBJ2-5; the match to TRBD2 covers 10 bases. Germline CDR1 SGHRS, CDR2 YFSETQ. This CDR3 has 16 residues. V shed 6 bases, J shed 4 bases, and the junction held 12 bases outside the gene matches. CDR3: CASNERSGGAGETQYF. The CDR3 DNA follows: TGCGCCAGCAACGAGAGAAGCGGGGGGGCGGGAGAGACCCAGTACTTC.

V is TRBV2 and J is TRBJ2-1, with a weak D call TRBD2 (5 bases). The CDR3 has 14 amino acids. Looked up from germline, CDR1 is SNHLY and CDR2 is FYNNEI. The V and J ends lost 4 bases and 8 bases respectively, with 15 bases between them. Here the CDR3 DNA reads TGTGCCAGCAGTGGAGGGTTAGCCGGCTATGAGCAGTTCTTC. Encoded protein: CASSGGLAGYEQFF.

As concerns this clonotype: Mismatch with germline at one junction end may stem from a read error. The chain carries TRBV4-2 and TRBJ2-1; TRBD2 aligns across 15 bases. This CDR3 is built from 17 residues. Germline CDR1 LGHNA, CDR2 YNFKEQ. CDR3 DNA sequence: TGTGCCAGCACCCAAGTCCTGGGACTAGCGGGGGGAAATGAGCAGTTCTTC. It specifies CASTQVLGLAGGNEQFF.

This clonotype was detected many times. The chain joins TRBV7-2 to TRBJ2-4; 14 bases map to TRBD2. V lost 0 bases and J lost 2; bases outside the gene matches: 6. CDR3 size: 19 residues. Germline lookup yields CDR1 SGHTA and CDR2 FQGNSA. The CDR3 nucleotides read TGTGCCAGCAGCTTAGCCCGACTAGCGGGGGGGGGAACCAAAAACATTCAGTACTTC. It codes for CASSLARLAGGGTKNIQYF.

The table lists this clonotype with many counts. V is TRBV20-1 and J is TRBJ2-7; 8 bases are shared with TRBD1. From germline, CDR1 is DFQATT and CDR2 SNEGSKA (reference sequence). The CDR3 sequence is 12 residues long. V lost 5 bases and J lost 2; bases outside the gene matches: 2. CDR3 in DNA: TGCAGTGCTCGGACAGGGACCTACGAGCAGTACTTC. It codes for CSARTGTYEQYF.

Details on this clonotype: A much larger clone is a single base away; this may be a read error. CDR3 sequence (DNA): TGTGCCATCGCCCCGCGGCGCGTTGAAAAACTGTTTTTT. The encoded protein is CAIAPRRVEKLFF. The chain recombines TRBV10-3 with TRBJ1-4; no definite D call. V was clipped by 8 bases and J by 7 bases, with 14 bases between them. The CDR3 contains 13 residues. The germline V gene encodes CDR1 ENHRY and CDR2 SYGVKD.

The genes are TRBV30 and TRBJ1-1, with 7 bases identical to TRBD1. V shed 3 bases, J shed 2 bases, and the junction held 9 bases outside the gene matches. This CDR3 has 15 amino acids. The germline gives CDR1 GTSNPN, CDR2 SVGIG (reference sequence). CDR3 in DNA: TGTGCCTGGAGAGACAGGGCCAATATTAACACTGAAGCTTTCTTT. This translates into CAWRDRANINTEAFF.

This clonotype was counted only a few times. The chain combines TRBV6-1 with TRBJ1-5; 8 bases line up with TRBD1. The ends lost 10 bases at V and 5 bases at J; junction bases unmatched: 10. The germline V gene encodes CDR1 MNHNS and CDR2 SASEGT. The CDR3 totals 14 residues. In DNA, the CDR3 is TGTGCCACCATGGTCGGGACAGGCTATCAGCCCCAGCATTTT. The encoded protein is CATMVGTGYQPQHF.

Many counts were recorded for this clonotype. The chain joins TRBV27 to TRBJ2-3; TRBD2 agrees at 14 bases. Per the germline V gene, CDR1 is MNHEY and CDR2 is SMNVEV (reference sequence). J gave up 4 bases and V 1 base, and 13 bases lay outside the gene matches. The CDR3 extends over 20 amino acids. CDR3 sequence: CASSLFGLAGGESVADTQYF. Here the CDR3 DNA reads TGTGCCAGCAGTTTATTCGGACTAGCGGGGGGTGAAAGTGTGGCAGATACGCAGTATTTT.

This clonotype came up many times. Written as DNA, the CDR3 is TGTGCCAGCAGTTTCATTGTAAGTGAAGCTTTCTTT. Translating it yields CASSFIVSEAFF. This rearrangement joins TRBV12-3 or TRBV12-4 to TRBJ1-1; the D is unclear. This CDR3 is 12 amino acids long. Trimming left V 3 bases short and J 7 bases short, with 9 bases between.

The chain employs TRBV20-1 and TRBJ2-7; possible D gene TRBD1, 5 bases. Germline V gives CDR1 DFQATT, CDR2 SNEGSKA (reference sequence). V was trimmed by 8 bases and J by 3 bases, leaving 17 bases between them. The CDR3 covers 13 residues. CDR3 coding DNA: TGCAGTCCTAACGAGGAGACAGTCTACGAGCAGTACTTC. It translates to CSPNEETVYEQYF.

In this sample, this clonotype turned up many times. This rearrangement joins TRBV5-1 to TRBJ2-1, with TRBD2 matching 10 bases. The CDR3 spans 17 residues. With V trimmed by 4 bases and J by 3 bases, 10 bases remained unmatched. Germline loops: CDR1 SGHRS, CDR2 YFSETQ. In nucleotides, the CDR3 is TGCGCCAGCAGCCAACTAGCGGGGATGGTGGTCTACAATGAGCAGTTCTTC. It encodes CASSQLAGMVVYNEQFF.

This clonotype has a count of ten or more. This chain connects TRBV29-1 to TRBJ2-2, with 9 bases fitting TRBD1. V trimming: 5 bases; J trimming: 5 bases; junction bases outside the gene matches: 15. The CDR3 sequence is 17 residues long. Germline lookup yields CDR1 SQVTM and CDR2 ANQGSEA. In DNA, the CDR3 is TGCAGCGTTTTAGGGGAACCGGGACAGGGTCCTACCGGGGAGCTGTTTTTT. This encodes CSVLGEPGQGPTGELFF.

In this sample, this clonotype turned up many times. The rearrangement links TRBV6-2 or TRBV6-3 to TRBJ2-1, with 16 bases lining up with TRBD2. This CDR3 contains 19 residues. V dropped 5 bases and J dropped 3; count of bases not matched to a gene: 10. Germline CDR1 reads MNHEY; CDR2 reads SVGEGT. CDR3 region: CASSTPGTSGGAVYNEQFF. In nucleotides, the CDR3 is TGTGCCAGCAGTACGCCCGGGACTAGCGGGGGGGCGGTCTACAATGAGCAGTTCTTC.

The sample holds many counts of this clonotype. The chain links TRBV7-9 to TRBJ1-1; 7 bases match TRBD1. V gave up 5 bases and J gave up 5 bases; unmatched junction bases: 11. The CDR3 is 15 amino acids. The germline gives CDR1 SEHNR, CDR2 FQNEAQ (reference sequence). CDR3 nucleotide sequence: TGTGCCAGCAGCCAACCCAACAGGGGCGCGACTGAAGCTTTCTTT. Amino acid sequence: CASSQPNRGATEAFF.

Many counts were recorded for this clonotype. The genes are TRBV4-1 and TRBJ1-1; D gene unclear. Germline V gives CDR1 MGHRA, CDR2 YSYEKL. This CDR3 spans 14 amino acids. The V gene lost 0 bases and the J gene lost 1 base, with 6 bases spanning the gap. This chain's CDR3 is CASSQDLTNTEAFF. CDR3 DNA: TGCGCCAGCAGCCAAGATTTAACGAACACTGAAGCTTTCTTT.

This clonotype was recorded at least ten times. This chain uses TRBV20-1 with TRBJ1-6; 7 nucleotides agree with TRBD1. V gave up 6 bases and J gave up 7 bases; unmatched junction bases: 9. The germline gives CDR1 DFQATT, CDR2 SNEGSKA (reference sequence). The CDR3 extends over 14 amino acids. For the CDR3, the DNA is TGCAGTGCCCGACCCGGGACAGAAAATTCACCCCTCCACTTT. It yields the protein CSARPGTENSPLHF.

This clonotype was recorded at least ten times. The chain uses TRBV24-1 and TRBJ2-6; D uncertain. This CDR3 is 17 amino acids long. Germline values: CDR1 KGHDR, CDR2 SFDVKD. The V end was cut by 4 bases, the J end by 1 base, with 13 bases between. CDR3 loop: CATSDHTVNSGANVLTF. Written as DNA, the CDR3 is TGTGCCACCAGTGACCATACCGTCAATTCTGGGGCCAACGTCCTGACTTTC.

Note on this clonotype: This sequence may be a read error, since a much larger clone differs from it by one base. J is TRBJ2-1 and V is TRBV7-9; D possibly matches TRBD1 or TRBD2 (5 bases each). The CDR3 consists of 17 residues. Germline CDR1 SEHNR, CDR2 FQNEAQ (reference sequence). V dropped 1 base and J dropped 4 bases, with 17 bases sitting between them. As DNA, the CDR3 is TGTGCCAGCAGCTTAGACGGGGCGGCAGAGAGATACAATGAGCAGTTCTTC. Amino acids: CASSLDGAAERYNEQFF.

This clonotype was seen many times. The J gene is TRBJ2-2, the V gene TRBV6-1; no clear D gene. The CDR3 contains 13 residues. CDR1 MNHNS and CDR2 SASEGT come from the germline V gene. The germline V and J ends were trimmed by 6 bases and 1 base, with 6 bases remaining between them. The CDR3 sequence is CASRVVNTGELFF. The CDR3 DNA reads TGTGCCAGCAGGGTTGTGAACACCGGGGAGCTGTTTTTT.

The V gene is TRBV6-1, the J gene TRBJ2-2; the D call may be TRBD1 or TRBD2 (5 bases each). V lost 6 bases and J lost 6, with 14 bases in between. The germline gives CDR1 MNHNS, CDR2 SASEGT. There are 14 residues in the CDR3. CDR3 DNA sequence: TGTGCCAGCAGCCCGGGGCAGGTATCCGGGGAGCTGTTTTTT. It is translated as CASSPGQVSGELFF.

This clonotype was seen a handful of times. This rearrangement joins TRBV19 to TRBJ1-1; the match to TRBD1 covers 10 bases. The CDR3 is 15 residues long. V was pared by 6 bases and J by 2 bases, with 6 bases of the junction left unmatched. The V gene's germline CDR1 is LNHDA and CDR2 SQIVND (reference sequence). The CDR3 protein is CASRRQGAENTEAFF. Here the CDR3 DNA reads TGTGCCAGTAGGAGACAGGGGGCAGAAAACACTGAAGCTTTCTTT. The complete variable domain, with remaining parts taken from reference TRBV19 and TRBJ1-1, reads DGGITQSPKYLFRKEGQNVTLSCEQNLNHDAMYWYRQDPGQGLRLIYYSQIVNDFQKGDIAEGYSVSREKKESFPLTVTSAQKNPTAFYLCASRRQGAENTEAFFGQGTRLTVV.

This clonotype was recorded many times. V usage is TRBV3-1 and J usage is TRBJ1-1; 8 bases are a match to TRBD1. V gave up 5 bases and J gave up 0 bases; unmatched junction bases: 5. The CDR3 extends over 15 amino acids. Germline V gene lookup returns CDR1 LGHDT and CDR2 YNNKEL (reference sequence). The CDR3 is CASSYGTGMNTEAFF. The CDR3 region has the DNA TGTGCCAGCAGCTATGGGACAGGTATGAACACTGAAGCTTTCTTT. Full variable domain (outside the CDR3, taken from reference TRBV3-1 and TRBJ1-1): DTAVSQTPKYLVTQMGNDKSIKCEQNLGHDTMYWYKQDSKKFLKIMFSYNNKELIINETVPNRFSPKSPDKAHLNLHINSLELGDSAVYFCASSYGTGMNTEAFFGQGTRLTVV.

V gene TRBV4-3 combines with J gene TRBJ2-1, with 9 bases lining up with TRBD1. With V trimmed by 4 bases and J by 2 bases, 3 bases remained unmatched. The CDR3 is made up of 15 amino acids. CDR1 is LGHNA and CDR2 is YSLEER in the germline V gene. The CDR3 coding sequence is TGCGCCAGCAGCCGGGACAGGGAGGCCTACAATGAGCAGTTCTTC. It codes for CASSRDREAYNEQFF.